There are many counts of the clone carrying this TCR beta chain. A single record per CDR3 protein comes from TCRdb applying MiXCR to the multiplex PCR reads. In the table there are 150,000 to 250,000 distinct CDR3 sequences, 25% to 40% of which are singletons. Trimming removed 8 bases at V and 13 bases at J, with 23 bases between. This CDR3 has 13 residues. Germline CDR1 SNHLY, CDR2 FYNNEI. Breast cancer patients provided tissue from their axillary draining lymph nodes. The data were taken from a study of breast tumors, draining lymph nodes, adjacent tissues. The sample taken for sequencing was axillary lymph node tissue. The V gene is TRBV2, the J gene TRBJ1-2; a weak D match, TRBD1 (5 bases). This TCR derives from a female donor with breast cancer. Some clones in this sample may be carry-over from other donors' samples. CDR3 DNA: TGTGCCAGCGAGGAGGGACCCTCGTCTAAGAGCACCTTC. Its protein product is CASEEGPSSKSTF.